This TCR beta chain appears in the sequencing data of a study of OX40 agonist ivuxolimab in advanced cancers. Study results and limitations: Among the nonresponders, some also had low normalized T-cell clonal expansion. Clonal expansion was seen in CD4+ and CD8+ blood T cells by week 6 at 0.1 to 3.0 mg/kg.

Using immunoSEQ multiplex PCR, the repertoire was profiled, and TCRdb retains in-frame clones only, with some absent. The sample holds roughly 74,000 clones, about four fifths seen once. A note on this clone: Its antigen is still unknown.

This receptor was taken from an adult with an advanced solid tumor such as melanoma, head and neck, liver or kidney cancer. Material: CD4+ or CD8+ T cells sorted from blood, obtained in a trial of the OX40 agonist ivuxolimab.

The CDR3 reads CASSLSRAYTF. The CDR3 DNA sequence: TGTGCCAGCAGCCTCTCCCGGGCCTACACCTTC. This chain uses TRBV7-9 with TRBJ1-2; D call uncertain. The V gene lost 5 bases and the J gene lost 10 bases, with 11 bases spanning the gap. The CDR3 spans 11 residues. Germline CDR1 is SEHNR and CDR2 is FQNEAQ (reference sequence).